This T cell receptor beta chain was found in a study of PD-1 and CTLA-4 blockade in melanoma. Assay: immunoSEQ multiplex PCR; the TCRdb copy retains only in-frame clones and omits some. The sample yields about 29,000 clones, around 90% seen once. J gave up 7 bases and V 6 bases, and 14 bases lay outside the gene matches. The CDR3 is made up of 16 amino acids. Germline V gives CDR1 SGHDN, CDR2 FVKESK. The rearrangement uses TRBV14 and TRBJ1-2; TRBD1 matches 10 bases. Specimen: CD8+ T cells from peripheral blood, collected before anti-PD-1 treatment. The source of this sequence is a human donor with melanoma. CDR3 amino acids: CASRRQGADISSGYTF. CDR3 nucleotides: TGTGCCAGCAGACGACAGGGGGCCGATATATCTTCTGGCTACACCTTC.